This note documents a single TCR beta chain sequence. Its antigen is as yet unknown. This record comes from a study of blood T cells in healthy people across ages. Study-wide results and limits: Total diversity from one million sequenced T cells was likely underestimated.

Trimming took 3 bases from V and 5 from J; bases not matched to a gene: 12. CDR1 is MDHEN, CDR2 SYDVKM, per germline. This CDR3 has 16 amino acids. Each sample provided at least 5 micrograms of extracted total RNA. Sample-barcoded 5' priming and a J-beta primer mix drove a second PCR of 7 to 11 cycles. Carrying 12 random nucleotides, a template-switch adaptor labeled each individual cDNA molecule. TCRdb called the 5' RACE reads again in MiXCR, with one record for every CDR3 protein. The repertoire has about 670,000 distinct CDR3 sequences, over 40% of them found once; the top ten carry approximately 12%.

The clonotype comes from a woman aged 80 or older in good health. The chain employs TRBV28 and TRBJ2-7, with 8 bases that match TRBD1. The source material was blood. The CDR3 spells CASSFAGQGTFNEQYF. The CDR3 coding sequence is TGTGCCAGCAGTTTTGCCGGACAGGGTACGTTCAACGAGCAGTACTTC. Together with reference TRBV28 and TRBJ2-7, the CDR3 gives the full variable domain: DVKVTQSSRYLVKRTGEKVFLECVQDMDHENMFWYRQDPGLGLRLIYFSYDVKMKEKGDIPEGYSVSREKKERFSLILESASTNQTSMYLCASSFAGQGTFNEQYFGPGTRLTVT.